This entry lists 20 T cell receptor beta chains sequenced from one sample in a study of CD8 T cells in ankylosing spondylitis. General observations from the study: In ankylosing spondylitis blood, a motif of seven to nine highly homologous TCR beta variants appeared characteristic.

MiXCR, run by TCRdb on the 5' RACE reads, gives a single entry per CDR3 protein. There are about 750,000 distinct CDR3 sequences in the sample; around 20% occur only once, and over 15% lies in the top ten. Their antigen targets remain unknown. Sequencing used blood, either unsorted or a sorted T cell fraction (not recorded which). The receptors here all came from a male donor with ankylosing spondylitis.

This clonotype was seen a handful of times. The rearrangement links TRBV6-1 to TRBJ1-2; 7 nucleotides line up with TRBD1. CDR1 is MNHNS, CDR2 SASEGT, per germline. Trimming at V came to 6 bases and at J to 4 bases, leaving 8 bases not matched to a gene. The CDR3 runs to 14 residues. The CDR3 DNA follows: TGTGCCAGCAGCGGACAGGTCGGCTCCTATGGCTACACCTTC. This encodes CASSGQVGSYGYTF.

In this sample, this clonotype turned up a few times. The chain carries TRBV6-2 or TRBV6-3 and TRBJ2-2; D gene unclear. V lost 6 bases, J lost 4 bases, and 12 bases lay in between. Germline V CDR1 and CDR2: MNHEY, SVGEGT. The CDR3 is made up of 14 amino acids. The CDR3 reads CASSGPEGTGELFF. Written as DNA, the CDR3 is TGTGCCAGCAGCGGGCCGGAAGGCACCGGGGAGCTGTTTTTT.

This clonotype turned up a few times. This chain joins TRBV12-3 or TRBV12-4 and TRBJ2-5, with TRBD2 matching 16 bases. V shed 6 bases and J 4 bases; nucleotides not matched to a gene: 11. This CDR3 contains 18 residues. CDR3 sequence reads: CASRQEGLAGGRRETQYF. CDR3 DNA sequence: TGTGCCAGCAGACAAGAGGGACTAGCGGGAGGGCGACGAGAGACCCAGTACTTC.

This clonotype occurred a few times. The chain has TRBV25-1 and TRBJ2-7; the D call may be TRBD1 or TRBD2 (5 bases each). CDR3 length equals 12 residues. Per germline, CDR1 MGHDK and CDR2 SYGVNS. Trimming took off 6 bases at V and 3 bases at J, with 9 bases between the two ends. The CDR3: CASRQGDYEQYF. In nucleotides, the CDR3 is TGTGCCAGCAGGCAGGGAGACTACGAGCAGTACTTC.

This clonotype was observed a few times. This chain connects TRBV6-2 or TRBV6-3 to TRBJ2-2; TRBD1 is a possible D gene (5 bases). Germline CDR1 is MNHEY and CDR2 is SVGEGT. With 7 bases removed from V and 6 bases from J, the gap between germline ends came to 9 bases. CDR3 length: 12 residues. In DNA, the CDR3 is TGTGCCAGCACCTGGGGCGCCGGGGAGCTGTTTTTT. It translates to CASTWGAGELFF.

This clonotype has only a few counts. The genes are TRBV7-8 and TRBJ2-7; D is possibly TRBD1 (6 bases). From germline, CDR1 is SGHVS and CDR2 FQNEAQ. This CDR3 contains 14 residues. Trimming left V 1 base short and J 5 bases short, with 12 bases between. CDR3 protein: CASSLEGVPDEQYF. CDR3 coding DNA: TGTGCCAGCAGCTTAGAGGGGGTGCCGGACGAGCAGTACTTC.

The V gene is TRBV7-7, the J gene TRBJ2-2; D gene ambiguous. The CDR3 is 14 residues long. The germline V gene has CDR1 SSHAT and CDR2 FNYEAQ (reference sequence). The V gene lost 6 bases and the J gene lost 4 bases, with 12 bases spanning the gap. The CDR3 loop is CASRTSGSTGELFF. The CDR3 coding sequence is TGTGCCAGCAGAACCTCGGGCAGCACCGGGGAGCTGTTTTTT.

V and J are TRBV24-1 and TRBJ2-7; 11 bases fit TRBD1. Losses at the gene ends were 3 bases for V and 4 bases for J; bases not matched to a gene: 4. This CDR3 spans 15 amino acids. CDR1 and CDR2 (germline): KGHDR, SFDVKD. In nucleotides, the CDR3 is TGTGCCACCAGTGATCCCGGGACAGGGGGATACGAGCAGTACTTC. Encoded protein: CATSDPGTGGYEQYF.

The V gene is TRBV9, the J gene TRBJ2-1; 14 nucleotides line up with TRBD2. This CDR3 has 15 residues. V shed 5 bases, J shed 8 bases, and the junction held 6 bases outside the gene matches. Germline V lookup: CDR1 SGDLS, CDR2 YYNGEE. CDR3 coding DNA: TGTGCCAGCAGAGCGGGACTAGCGGGAGTGGATGAGCAGTTCTTC. Translation: CASRAGLAGVDEQFF.

This clonotype has a count of ten or more. The rearrangement joins TRBV20-1 to TRBJ2-7; unclear D gene. V lost 5 bases to trimming and J lost 7 bases, with 18 bases between them. CDR3 size: 13 residues. CDR1 is DFQATT and CDR2 is SNEGSKA in the germline V gene (reference sequence). The DNA of the CDR3 is TGCAGTGCTCACCCTCCGGGCACCCGGGAGCAGTACTTC. Its translation is CSAHPPGTREQYF.

Ten or more counts support this clonotype. The chain combines TRBV7-2 with TRBJ2-7; 10 positions match TRBD1. This CDR3 region has 17 residues. CDR1 is SGHTA and CDR2 is FQGNSA in the germline V gene. The junction had 9 bases not matched to a gene; V was cut back by 2 bases and J by 2 bases. CDR3 nucleotide sequence: TGTGCCAGCAGCTTAACTGAACCGGGACAGGGGACCTACGAGCAGTACTTC. Protein sequence: CASSLTEPGQGTYEQYF.

This clonotype was seen a few times. V and J are TRBV12-3 or TRBV12-4 and TRBJ2-1; D is unclear. The V end lost 2 bases, the J end lost 6 bases, and 11 bases lay between the germline ends. CDR3 length equals 14 residues. The chain's CDR3 is CASSLSYSVNEQFF. The CDR3 nucleotides are TGTGCCAGCAGTTTAAGTTACTCTGTCAATGAGCAGTTCTTC.

This clonotype was seen repeatedly, ten times or more. V usage is TRBV10-3 and J usage is TRBJ2-7; D tentatively fits TRBD1 or TRBD2 (6 bases each). From germline, CDR1 is ENHRY and CDR2 SYGVKD. The CDR3 totals 15 residues. V lost 4 bases and J lost 3, with 16 bases in between. For the CDR3, the DNA is TGTGCCATCAGTGTTACGGGGGCAAGACGCTACGAGCAGTACTTC. Its translation: CAISVTGARRYEQYF.

The chain combines TRBV4-2 with TRBJ2-1; D may be TRBD2 (5 bases). In germline, CDR1 is LGHNA, CDR2 YNFKEQ. Trimming removed 1 base at V and 3 bases at J, with 16 bases between. This CDR3 is built from 17 residues. The CDR3 reads CASSQGSRADGYNEQFF. DNA for the CDR3: TGTGCCAGCAGCCAAGGATCACGAGCGGATGGCTACAATGAGCAGTTCTTC.

This rearrangement joins TRBV29-1 to TRBJ1-1; 7 positions agree with TRBD1. This CDR3 is 13 amino acids long. V was clipped by 8 bases and J by 3 bases; unmatched bases: 9. Per germline, CDR1 SQVTM and CDR2 ANQGSEA. CDR3 amino acids: CSMTTGLHTEAFF. CDR3 DNA: TGCAGCATGACGACAGGGCTGCACACTGAAGCTTTCTTT.

The sample holds a few counts of this clonotype. The chain recombines TRBV12-3 or TRBV12-4 with TRBJ2-3, with D possibly being TRBD1 (6 bases). The CDR3 spans 16 residues. V lost 1 base, J lost 1 base, and 12 bases lay in between. CDR3 region: CASSLGGGIRTDTQYF. The CDR3 DNA reads TGTGCCAGCAGTTTAGGAGGGGGAATCCGCACAGATACGCAGTATTTT.

This clonotype has a handful of counts. The chain employs TRBV15 and TRBJ2-2; D gene ambiguous. The CDR3 is 14 amino acids. Trimming took 0 bases from V and 7 from J, leaving 9 bases between them. In germline, CDR1 is LNHNV, CDR2 YYDKDF (reference sequence). CDR3 amino acids: CATSRDFVDGELFF. The CDR3 bases are TGTGCCACCAGCAGAGATTTCGTTGACGGGGAGCTGTTTTTT. Full variable domain (remainder filled in from reference TRBV15 and TRBJ2-2): DAMVIQNPRYQVTQFGKPVTLSCSQTLNHNVMYWYQQKSSQAPKLLFHYYDKDFNNEADTPDNFQSRRPNTSFCFLDIRSPGLGDTAMYLCATSRDFVDGELFFGEGSRLTVL.

J is TRBJ2-5 and V is TRBV15, with TRBD2 identical over 8 bases. CDR3 length equals 15 residues. V shed 5 bases and J 4 bases; nucleotides not matched to a gene: 9. Germline CDR1 is LNHNV and CDR2 is YYDKDF (reference sequence). CDR3 region: CATSGSRGGRETQYF. CDR3 nucleotide sequence: TGTGCCACCAGCGGGTCCCGGGGGGGCCGAGAGACCCAGTACTTC. The full variable domain, completed using reference TRBV15 and TRBJ2-5, is DAMVIQNPRYQVTQFGKPVTLSCSQTLNHNVMYWYQQKSSQAPKLLFHYYDKDFNNEADTPDNFQSRRPNTSFCFLDIRSPGLGDTAMYLCATSGSRGGRETQYFGPGTRLLVL.

This clonotype was picked up a small number of times. J is TRBJ2-1 and V is TRBV5-5; D gene ambiguous. V was cut by 4 bases and J by 0 bases, with 14 bases left in between. This CDR3 is 16 amino acids long. The germline V gene encodes CDR1 SGHKS and CDR2 YYEKEE (reference sequence). The CDR3 sequence is CASSPGSPRSYNEQFF. CDR3 nucleotides: TGTGCCAGCAGCCCTGGCAGCCCCCGCTCCTACAATGAGCAGTTCTTC.

This clonotype appeared a few times. This rearrangement joins TRBV10-3 to TRBJ2-7; D perhaps matches TRBD2 (7 bases). Trimming removed 10 bases at V and 2 bases at J, with 21 bases between. CDR1 and CDR2 (germline): ENHRY, SYGVKD. The CDR3 runs to 15 residues. The CDR3 here is CATTGWGEGTYEQYF. The CDR3 DNA sequence: TGTGCCACGACAGGTTGGGGGGAGGGAACCTACGAGCAGTACTTC.